A selection of T cell receptor beta chains follows, all from one sample in a study of shared clonotypes between healthy human individuals. The repertoire was sequenced with immunoSEQ multiplex PCR; TCRdb's copy has only in-frame clones and lacks some. The sample includes some 1 million clones, approximately 76% of them seen just once. Sequenced sample: memory CD4+ T cells sorted from blood. The origin of the receptors is a man aged 18 to 30 in good health. Each CDR3 is given with its conserved first and last residue. D genes are given only for firm matches. Size tells how often a clone was seen (once, few, many) or the class of an expanded clone, and some rows leave it out.

size,V,J,D,CDR3,DNA
-,TRBV7-3,TRBJ2-2,TRBD1,CASSLMGQGNTGELFF,TGTGCCAGCAGCTTAATGGGACAGGGGAACACCGGGGAGCTGTTTTTT
-,TRBV5-1,TRBJ2-7,-,CASSWGGSQSSYEQYF,TGCGCCAGCAGCTGGGGAGGCAGTCAGAGCTCCTACGAGCAGTACTTC
-,TRBV29-1,TRBJ1-2,TRBD1,CSVEQGQANYGYTF,TGCAGCGTTGAACAGGGACAGGCTAACTATGGCTACACCTTC
-,TRBV28,TRBJ2-1,-,CASSLTTGNEQFF,TGTGCCAGCAGTTTGACTACCGGTAATGAGCAGTTCTTC
-,TRBV19,TRBJ1-3,-,CASSSMGQGPGNTIYF,TGTGCCAGTAGTTCGATGGGGCAGGGCCCTGGAAACACCATATATTTT
-,TRBV7-2,TRBJ2-1,TRBD2,CASSPPSGSSNEQFF,TGTGCCAGCAGCCCCCCTAGCGGGAGCAGTAATGAGCAGTTCTTC
-,TRBV19,TRBJ2-5,-,CASSIERRGQETQYF,TGTGCCAGTAGTATAGAGCGCAGGGGTCAAGAGACCCAGTACTTC
-,TRBV2,TRBJ1-2,TRBD1,CASSEQGTGWGGYTF,TGTGCCAGCAGTGAACAAGGGACAGGGTGGGGTGGCTACACCTTC
-,TRBV4-1,TRBJ2-3,-,CASSQDLGTDTQYF,TGCGCCAGCAGCCAAGATTTAGGCACAGATACGCAGTATTTT
-,TRBV29-1,TRBJ2-3,TRBD1,CSVGQGAQVTQYF,TGCAGCGTTGGACAGGGGGCCCAAGTTACGCAGTATTTT
-,TRBV4-3,TRBJ2-1,TRBD2,CASSQELSSGRRNEQFF,TGCGCCAGCAGCCAAGAGTTAAGTAGCGGGAGGAGGAATGAGCAGTTCTTC
-,TRBV7-2,TRBJ2-5,-,CASSYTGARQETQYF,TGTGCCAGCAGCTATACCGGGGCGCGGCAAGAGACCCAGTACTTC
-,TRBV6-1,TRBJ2-7,-,CASDGQKLYEQYF,TGTGCCAGTGATGGACAGAAACTTTACGAGCAGTACTTC
once,TRBV10-2,TRBJ2-5,TRBD1,CASRRTGSVQETQYF,TGCGCCAGCAGGAGGACAGGGTCCGTCCAAGAGACCCAGTACTTC
-,TRBV28,TRBJ2-1,TRBD1,CASSAQQGDKQFF,TGTGCCAGCAGTGCCCAACAGGGGGATAAGCAGTTCTTC
-,TRBV6-6,TRBJ2-7,TRBD1,CASSRTGAVNEQYF,TGTGCCAGCAGCCGGACAGGGGCTGTGAACGAGCAGTACTTC
once,TRBV5-1,TRBJ1-5,-,CASSLDGGGQPQHF,TGCGCCAGCAGCTTGGATGGGGGCGGCCAGCCCCAGCATTTT
few,TRBV28,TRBJ1-2,-,CASSLGHEYGYTF,TGTGCCAGCAGTTTAGGACACGAGTATGGCTACACCTTC
-,TRBV30,TRBJ1-6,-,CAWSVRESPLHF,TGTGCCTGGAGTGTACGCGAATCACCCCTCCACTTT
-,TRBV2,TRBJ2-7,-,CASRRVYEQYF,TGTGCCAGCAGAAGGGTCTACGAGCAGTACTTC
-,TRBV7-8,TRBJ1-1,-,CASSLGPQGATEAFF,TGTGCCAGCAGCTTAGGTCCGCAGGGTGCCACTGAAGCTTTCTTT
-,TRBV27,TRBJ1-2,-,CASCPGTPKTYGYTF,TGTGCCAGCTGTCCCGGGACACCTAAAACCTATGGCTACACCTTC
-,TRBV11-3,TRBJ2-2,-,CASSLRGGGELFF,TGTGCCAGCAGCTTAAGGGGAGGCGGGGAGCTGTTTTTT
-,TRBV5-1,TRBJ2-2,-,CASSLSTGELFF,TGCGCCAGCAGCTTATCCACCGGGGAGCTGTTTTTT
-,TRBV5-6,TRBJ2-1,TRBD2,CASSGLAGGLNEQFF,TGTGCCAGCAGCGGACTAGCGGGAGGGCTCAATGAGCAGTTCTTC
-,TRBV28,TRBJ1-1,-,CASSLLSYWGDTEAFF,TGTGCCAGCAGTTTATTATCATATTGGGGGGACACTGAAGCTTTCTTT
few,TRBV4-2,TRBJ2-2,TRBD2,CASSQDSSGVTGELFF,TGTGCCAGCAGCCAAGACTCTAGCGGTGTTACCGGGGAGCTGTTTTTT